The 25 T cell receptor beta chains given below trace back to one sample, sequenced in a study of CD8 T cells in ankylosing spondylitis. Overall study results and limits: Typical of ankylosing spondylitis blood, it appeared, was a TCR beta motif of fewer than ten highly homologous variants.

TCRdb processed the 5' RACE reads anew with MiXCR; each CDR3 protein has one entry. Counted here are 400,000 or so distinct CDR3 sequences, around 26% occurring once; the ten biggest clones make up 0.89%. No antigens are known for them. Sequenced material: blood, either unsorted or a sorted T cell fraction (not recorded which). The origin of the receptors is a male donor with ankylosing spondylitis.

J is TRBJ2-3 and V is TRBV2, with D perhaps TRBD2 (7 bases). The CDR3 is made up of 14 amino acids. Germline V lookup: CDR1 SNHLY, CDR2 FYNNEI. V lost 7 bases and J lost 4, with 15 bases in between. The DNA for the CDR3 is TGTGCCAGCACAGAAGGGGGGGCTGCAGATACGCAGTATTTT. Protein sequence: CASTEGGAADTQYF.

The chain links TRBV24-1 to TRBJ2-3, with D perhaps TRBD1 (5 bases). The V end was cut by 3 bases, the J end by 0 bases, with 12 bases between. CDR1 is KGHDR, CDR2 SFDVKD, per germline. There are 16 residues in the CDR3. The CDR3 spells CATSDHRIASTDTQYF. The DNA for the CDR3 is TGTGCCACCAGTGATCACAGGATAGCTAGCACAGATACGCAGTATTTT.

The chain recombines TRBV10-3 with TRBJ1-4, with 8 bases identical to TRBD1. The CDR3 covers 14 residues. The V gene's germline CDR1 is ENHRY and CDR2 SYGVKD. After removal of 0 bases from V and 10 bases from J, the junction contained 4 bases not matched to a gene. The CDR3 loop reads CAISESEQGVKLFF. The CDR3 region has the DNA TGTGCCATCAGTGAGTCGGAACAGGGGGTAAAACTGTTTTTT.

This rearrangement joins TRBV5-1 to TRBJ2-3; 10 nucleotides agree with TRBD2. Trimming cost V 9 bases and J 5 bases; bases outside gene matches: 12. Germline V CDR1 and CDR2: SGHRS, YFSETQ. The CDR3 has 15 residues. CDR3 DNA sequence: TGCGCCACATCGTCTAGCGGGAGCGTTGGAGATACGCAGTATTTT. Translated: CATSSSGSVGDTQYF.

This chain connects TRBV20-1 to TRBJ1-1; 10 bases are shared with TRBD1. The V gene's germline CDR1 is DFQATT and CDR2 SNEGSKA (reference sequence). This CDR3 spans 15 amino acids. Trimming removed 0 bases from V and 0 bases from J; junction bases left unmatched: 1. This CDR3 is CSAREGQGLNTEAFF. The CDR3 nucleotides read TGCAGTGCTAGAGAGGGACAGGGGTTGAACACTGAAGCTTTCTTT.

This sequence joins TRBV5-1 and TRBJ2-2, with a possible D match to TRBD2 (6 bases). The CDR3 consists of 16 residues. CDR1 is SGHRS, CDR2 YFSETQ, per germline. The ends were cut back, 0 bases at V and 2 bases at J, with 11 bases in the middle. The CDR3 nucleotides read TGCGCCAGCAGCTTGGCGGGACTCATCAACACCGGGGAGCTGTTTTTT. Protein product: CASSLAGLINTGELFF.

The chain uses TRBV18 and TRBJ1-4; D may be TRBD1 (6 bases). V lost 6 bases to trimming and J lost 6 bases, with 17 bases between them. From germline, CDR1 is KGHSH and CDR2 LQKENI. The CDR3 sequence is 15 residues long. The DNA of the CDR3 is TGTGCCAGCTCCGTACGGGGGGGCGAGGATGAAAAACTGTTTTTT. It encodes CASSVRGGEDEKLFF.

This clonotype has a handful of counts. The chain is built from TRBV2 and TRBJ2-2; D is uncertain. Germline assignment: CDR1 SNHLY and CDR2 FYNNEI. This CDR3 comprises 14 residues. Trimming took 8 bases from V and 7 from J, leaving 17 bases between them. The CDR3 loop is CASCLRRIDGELFF. CDR3 in DNA: TGTGCCAGCTGTCTTAGGAGAATTGACGGGGAGCTGTTTTTT.

The chain carries TRBV20-1 and TRBJ1-1; a weak D match, TRBD1 (6 bases). Trimming pared 1 base from V and 0 bases from J, leaving 9 bases between. The CDR3 spans 14 residues. Germline-derived CDR1 and CDR2 are DFQATT and SNEGSKA (reference sequence). The CDR3 loop reads CSARGGPLNTEAFF. CDR3 DNA: TGCAGTGCTAGAGGGGGGCCTCTGAACACTGAAGCTTTCTTT.

Written as DNA, the CDR3 is TGTGCCAGCAGCCCCTGGACAGGGCGAATTAATTCACCCCTCCACTTT. This sequence encodes CASSPWTGRINSPLHF. The chain joins TRBV11-2 to TRBJ1-6; TRBD1 agrees at 8 bases. This CDR3 contains 16 residues. CDR1 is SGHAT and CDR2 is FQNNGV in the germline V gene. V lost 5 bases to trimming and J lost 6 bases; unmatched junction nucleotides: 9.

The chain joins TRBV5-1 to TRBJ2-1, with 8 bases identical to TRBD1. Germline V gives CDR1 SGHRS, CDR2 YFSETQ. There are 16 residues in the CDR3. J lost 0 bases, V lost 4 bases, and 6 bases had no gene match. The CDR3 region has the DNA TGCGCCAGCAGCCTGACAGGGGCAAGCTCCTACAATGAGCAGTTCTTC. Protein sequence: CASSLTGASSYNEQFF. The full variable domain, completed using reference TRBV5-1 and TRBJ2-1, is KAGVTQTPRYLIKTRGQQVTLSCSPISGHRSVSWYQQTPGQGLQFLFEYFSETQRNKGNFPGRFSGRQFSNSRSEMNVSTLELGDSALYLCASSLTGASSYNEQFFGPGTRLTVL.

V and J are TRBV12-3 or TRBV12-4 and TRBJ1-1; D remains unclear. Trimming removed 2 bases from V and 1 base from J, with 8 bases in between. The CDR3 has 14 amino acids. CDR3 sequence (DNA): TGTGCCAGCAGTTTAAGTTTGGGGAACACTGAAGCTTTCTTT. It codes for CASSLSLGNTEAFF.

J is TRBJ2-7 and V is TRBV29-1, with TRBD1 matching 9 bases. The CDR3 loop spans 13 amino acids. V lost 5 bases and J lost 4; bases outside the gene matches: 6. Germline lookup yields CDR1 SQVTM and CDR2 ANQGSEA. CDR3 loop: CSVTEQGAYEQYF. CDR3 nucleotide sequence: TGCAGCGTTACGGAACAGGGGGCGTACGAGCAGTACTTC.

The rearrangement joins TRBV4-1 to TRBJ2-7; weak D call: TRBD2 (6 bases). The CDR3 covers 16 residues. Germline-derived CDR1 and CDR2 are MGHRA and YSYEKL. The V end was cut by 8 bases, the J end by 0 bases, with 20 bases between. The CDR3 spells CASLGGSGCVSYEQYV. The DNA for the CDR3 is TGCGCCAGCCTTGGGGGTAGCGGATGCGTCTCCTACGAGCAGTACGTC.

There are a few counts of this clonotype. The V and J genes are TRBV12-3 or TRBV12-4 and TRBJ2-1, with 10 bases matching TRBD2. V shed 6 bases and J 7 bases; nucleotides not matched to a gene: 12. CDR3 length equals 16 residues. The CDR3 sequence is CASSPELAGSINEQFF. CDR3 nucleotides: TGTGCCAGCAGCCCCGAACTAGCGGGAAGCATAAATGAGCAGTTCTTC.

In its sample, this clonotype was seen a few times. V is TRBV12-3 or TRBV12-4 and J is TRBJ1-4, with D tentatively TRBD1 (6 bases). Trimming left V 5 bases short and J 2 bases short, with 12 bases between. This CDR3 has 15 residues. The CDR3 loop reads CASSPDSGTNEKLFF. CDR3 in DNA: TGTGCCAGCAGTCCGGACAGCGGGACTAATGAAAAACTGTTTTTT.

The chain links TRBV20-1 to TRBJ1-1; tentatively, D is TRBD1 (6 bases). Trimming left V 3 bases short and J 5 bases short, with 19 bases between. The CDR3 extends over 15 amino acids. Germline lookup yields CDR1 DFQATT and CDR2 SNEGSKA (reference sequence). The CDR3 reads CSASPPARGRTEAFF. The CDR3 nucleotides read TGCAGTGCTAGCCCCCCTGCCCGGGGGCGGACTGAAGCTTTCTTT.

V gene TRBV5-1 combines with J gene TRBJ2-5; 10 bases match TRBD1. The J segment lost 3 bases and the V segment lost 4 bases, leaving 3 bases of the junction unmatched. Germline lookup yields CDR1 SGHRS and CDR2 YFSETQ. There are 14 residues in the CDR3. CDR3 sequence reads: CASSPGTGEETQYF. The CDR3 coding sequence is TGCGCCAGCAGCCCGGGGACAGGGGAAGAGACCCAGTACTTC.

This clonotype was picked up many times. The chain's CDR3 is CASSLAEGTLSEQYF. The CDR3 DNA sequence: TGCGCCAGCAGCTTGGCCGAAGGGACTTTGAGCGAGCAGTACTTC. The chain couples TRBV5-1 to TRBJ2-7, with a possible D match to TRBD2 (6 bases). The CDR3 consists of 15 residues. Germline V gene lookup returns CDR1 SGHRS and CDR2 YFSETQ. The V gene lost 0 bases and the J gene lost 6 bases, with 16 bases spanning the gap.

This CDR3 reads CSAPTSGRRGETQYF. CDR3 coding DNA: TGCAGTGCCCCGACTAGCGGGAGGAGGGGGGAGACCCAGTACTTC. The rearrangement links TRBV20-1 to TRBJ2-5, with 13 bases fitting TRBD2. The V gene's germline CDR1 is DFQATT and CDR2 SNEGSKA (reference sequence). The V gene end was trimmed by 6 bases and the J gene end by 5 bases; junction bases not matched to a gene: 9. The CDR3 spans 15 residues.

The genes are TRBV11-2 and TRBJ2-3, with D perhaps TRBD2 (6 bases). The CDR3 contains 16 residues. V lost 3 bases to trimming and J lost 4 bases, with 17 bases between them. Germline V gene lookup returns CDR1 SGHAT and CDR2 FQNNGV. The CDR3 protein is CASSLRGLDASDTQYF. The CDR3 DNA follows: TGTGCCAGCAGCTTGAGGGGACTGGACGCTTCAGATACGCAGTATTTT.

The chain has TRBV18 and TRBJ2-1; 8 bases align to TRBD1. The CDR3 sequence is 15 residues long. Losses at the gene ends were 5 bases for V and 6 bases for J; bases not matched to a gene: 9. Germline CDR1 is KGHSH and CDR2 is LQKENI. CDR3 region: CASSSSPTGANEQFF. As DNA, the CDR3 is TGTGCCAGCTCATCCTCCCCGACAGGGGCCAATGAGCAGTTCTTC.

This clonotype was picked up a small number of times. The chain has TRBV20-1 and TRBJ2-3; possibly TRBD2 for D (6 bases). CDR3 length: 15 amino acids. Per germline, CDR1 DFQATT and CDR2 SNEGSKA (reference sequence). V lost 6 bases to trimming and J lost 0 bases, with 16 bases between them. In DNA, the CDR3 is TGCAGTGCCTGGCCCGGGCGGGGTAGCACAGATACGCAGTATTTT. It yields the protein CSAWPGRGSTDTQYF.

This clonotype was seen more than once but under ten times. The chain has TRBV6-1 and TRBJ2-7; unclear D gene. This CDR3 is built from 14 residues. V shed 6 bases and J shed 0 bases, with 12 bases lying between them. The germline V gene has CDR1 MNHNS and CDR2 SASEGT. CDR3 residues: CASRKSVNSYEQYV. CDR3 nucleotides: TGTGCCAGCAGAAAAAGCGTTAACTCCTACGAGCAGTACGTC.

The chain has TRBV11-2 and TRBJ1-6; 9 nucleotides line up with TRBD1. CDR1 and CDR2 (germline): SGHAT, FQNNGV. There are 14 residues in the CDR3. The J segment lost 7 bases and the V segment lost 5 bases, leaving 3 bases of the junction unmatched. The CDR3 DNA follows: TGTGCCAGCAGCGGTGGGACAGGGAATTCACCCCTCCACTTT. It specifies CASSGGTGNSPLHF.